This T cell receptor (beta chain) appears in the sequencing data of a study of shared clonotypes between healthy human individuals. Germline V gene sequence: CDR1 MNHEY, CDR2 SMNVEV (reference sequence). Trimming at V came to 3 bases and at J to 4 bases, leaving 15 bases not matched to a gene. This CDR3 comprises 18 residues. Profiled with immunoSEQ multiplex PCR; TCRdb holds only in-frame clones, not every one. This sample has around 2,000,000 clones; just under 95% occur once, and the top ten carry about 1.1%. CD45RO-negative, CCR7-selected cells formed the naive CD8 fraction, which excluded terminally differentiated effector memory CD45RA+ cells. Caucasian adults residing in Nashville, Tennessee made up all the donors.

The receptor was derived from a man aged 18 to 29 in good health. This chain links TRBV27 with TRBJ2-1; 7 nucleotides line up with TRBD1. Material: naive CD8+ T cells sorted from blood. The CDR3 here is CASSLGTVPSIGYNEQFF. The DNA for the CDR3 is TGTGCCAGCAGTTTGGGGACAGTACCCTCGATCGGGTACAATGAGCAGTTCTTC.